The 22 T cell receptor beta chains below all came from one sample that was sequenced in a study of blood T cells in healthy people across ages. Through a sample-barcoded 5' primer and a J-beta primer mix, a second PCR was run for about 7 to 12 cycles. Via MiXCR, TCRdb re-called the 5' RACE reads, giving one row per CDR3 protein. The sample holds 600,000 to 850,000 distinct CDR3 sequences, 25% seen once. These data were also filed under a second study, of T cells of mothers and their children.

The sequencing sample was made of blood. These receptors were collected from a boy aged 5-17 years in good health.

The genes are TRBV7-2 and TRBJ2-5; D is undetermined. There are 14 residues in the CDR3. Per the germline V gene, CDR1 is SGHTA and CDR2 is FQGNSA. V was trimmed by 1 base and J by 4 bases, leaving 10 bases between them. CDR3 nucleotides: TGTGCCAGCAGCTTAGTCGTAACCGGAGAGACCCAGTACTTC. It is translated as CASSLVVTGETQYF.

The rearrangement uses TRBV3-1 and TRBJ2-3; 7 nucleotides agree with TRBD2. Germline assignment: CDR1 LGHDT and CDR2 YNNKEL (reference sequence). This CDR3 region has 16 residues. V lost 1 base, J lost 1 base, and 5 bases stayed unmatched. CDR3 residues: CASSQGPSGGTDTQYF. The CDR3 DNA follows: TGTGCCAGCAGCCAAGGCCCTAGCGGAGGCACAGATACGCAGTATTTT.

The V call is TRBV29-1, the J call TRBJ2-1; 8 positions match TRBD2. This CDR3 has 12 amino acids. Trimming at V came to 8 bases and at J to 6 bases, leaving 6 bases not matched to a gene. CDR1 is SQVTM, CDR2 ANQGSEA, per germline. The DNA of the CDR3 is TGCAGCATCGGGGGGGGGTTCAATGAGCAGTTCTTC. It translates to CSIGGGFNEQFF.

This clonotype appeared a few times. The chain employs TRBV7-3 and TRBJ2-6, with 11 nucleotides matching TRBD2. This CDR3 has 18 amino acids. In germline, CDR1 is SGHTA, CDR2 FQGTGA. The V segment lost 5 bases and the J segment 0 bases; nucleotides outside the gene matches: 6. CDR3 in DNA: TGTGCCAGCAGCCGCGGACTAGCGGGTAGCTCTGGGGCCAACGTCCTGACTTTC. It is translated as CASSRGLAGSSGANVLTF.

About this clonotype itself: A junction end diverges from the germline sequence, so it may reflect a read error. The gene calls are TRBV10-1 and TRBJ1-5; possible D gene TRBD1, 5 bases. The CDR3 is 16 residues long. Germline V gene lookup returns CDR1 WNHNN and CDR2 SYGVQD (reference sequence). The CDR3 sequence is CASTPGSGISNQPEHF. DNA for the CDR3: TGCGCCAGCACCCCCGGCTCAGGGATTAGCAATCAGCCCGAGCATTTT.

The rearrangement uses TRBV6-2 or TRBV6-3 and TRBJ1-5, with D perhaps matching TRBD1 (5 bases). Trimming left V 2 bases short and J 8 bases short, with 19 bases between. The CDR3 spans 16 residues. Germline values: CDR1 MNHEY, CDR2 SVGEGT. In DNA, the CDR3 is TGTGCCAGCAGTTACAAGTGGGACCCCCAAGTGGAGCCCCAGCATTTT. Translation: CASSYKWDPQVEPQHF.

V gene TRBV5-1 combines with J gene TRBJ2-3, with 7 nucleotides matching TRBD2. CDR3 length: 14 residues. The germline V gene encodes CDR1 SGHRS and CDR2 YFSETQ. The V gene end was trimmed by 4 bases and the J gene end by 3 bases; junction bases not matched to a gene: 5. Written as DNA, the CDR3 is TGCGCCAGCAGCCTGGGGGAGGGAACAGATACGCAGTATTTT. Protein sequence: CASSLGEGTDTQYF.

This clonotype was recorded a few times. The V gene is TRBV21-1, the J gene TRBJ2-5; TRBD1 is taken as the D call from the table, unchecked against the DNA. TRBV21-1 is shown as a pseudogene. The CDR3 length is 16 residues. The CDR3, as DNA: TGTGCCAGCAGCAAAGCCGGGAACCCCCCCGGGGAGACCCAGTACTTC. Translating gives CASSKAGNPPGETQYF.

The chain links TRBV2 to TRBJ2-7; D is ambiguous. This CDR3 has 15 amino acids. V was pared by 6 bases and J by 5 bases, with 20 bases between. In germline, CDR1 is SNHLY, CDR2 FYNNEI. CDR3 loop: CASRPTPGGFNEQYF. In nucleotides, the CDR3 is TGTGCCAGCAGACCGACCCCTGGTGGTTTTAACGAGCAGTACTTC.

This chain uses TRBV7-9 with TRBJ1-2, with a weak D call TRBD1 (6 bases). Germline loops: CDR1 SEHNR, CDR2 FQNEAQ (reference sequence). The CDR3 runs 13 residues. The germline V and J ends were trimmed by 1 base and 6 bases, with 9 bases remaining between them. CDR3 sequence reads: CASSLDRDNGYTF. CDR3 nucleotide sequence: TGTGCCAGCAGCTTAGACAGGGACAATGGCTACACCTTC. The full variable domain, rest sourced from reference TRBV7-9 and TRBJ1-2, is DTGVSQNPRHKITKRGQNVTFRCDPISEHNRLYWYRQTLGQGPEFLTYFQNEAQLEKSRLLSDRFSAERPKGSFSTLEIQRTEQGDSAMYLCASSLDRDNGYTFGSGTRLTVV.

This clonotype was seen at least ten times. The chain carries TRBV2 and TRBJ2-1; D tentatively reads TRBD1 or TRBD2 (5 bases each). V lost 3 bases and J lost 3, with 6 bases in between. Germline assignment: CDR1 SNHLY and CDR2 FYNNEI. The CDR3 spans 13 residues. The CDR3 DNA reads as TGTGCCAGCAGTGAGGGGGACTACAATGAGCAGTTCTTC. This translates into CASSEGDYNEQFF.

J is TRBJ2-4 and V is TRBV29-1; D remains unclear. CDR1 is SQVTM and CDR2 is ANQGSEA in the germline V gene. The V gene lost 7 bases and the J gene lost 9 bases, with 28 bases spanning the gap. The CDR3 consists of 16 residues. This CDR3 reads CSASLVQGSGWGIQYF. The CDR3 DNA reads as TGCAGCGCTTCCCTGGTTCAAGGATCTGGGTGGGGCATTCAGTACTTC.

Regarding this clonotype: One end of the junction fails to match germline, which may point to a read error. The rearrangement links TRBV6-5 to TRBJ1-2, with 7 bases matching TRBD1. CDR1 is MNHEY, CDR2 SVGAGI, per germline. The CDR3 length is 16 residues. The CDR3 loop is CASSFTLQGGDNGCTF. The DNA for the CDR3 is TGTGCCAGCAGTTTTACATTGCAGGGGGGAGATAATGGCTGCACCTTC.

This clonotype has more than one count but fewer than ten. The chain couples TRBV20-1 to TRBJ2-1, with D perhaps TRBD2 (6 bases). The CDR3 consists of 14 residues. The germline V gene encodes CDR1 DFQATT and CDR2 SNEGSKA (reference sequence). The V end was cut by 5 bases, the J end by 0 bases, with 11 bases between. The CDR3 loop reads CSAQTSSSYNEQFF. The DNA for the CDR3 is TGCAGTGCTCAAACTAGCTCCTCCTACAATGAGCAGTTCTTC.

V is TRBV2 and J is TRBJ1-1; D is ambiguous. V was shortened by 6 bases and J by 1 base, with 9 bases between the two germline ends. The CDR3 sequence is 13 residues long. Germline V CDR1 and CDR2: SNHLY, FYNNEI. The CDR3 is CASSGFSNTEAFF. The CDR3 coding sequence is TGTGCCAGCAGCGGGTTTTCGAACACTGAAGCTTTCTTT. Based on the CDR3 plus reference TRBV2 and TRBJ1-1, the full variable domain is EPEVTQTPSHQVTQMGQEVILRCVPISNHLYFYWYRQILGQKVEFLVSFYNNEISEKSEIFDDQFSVERPDGSNFTLKIRSTKLEDSAMYFCASSGFSNTEAFFGQGTRLTVV.

The chain is built from TRBV7-3 and TRBJ2-7; D is ambiguous. CDR1 and CDR2 (germline): SGHTA, FQGTGA. The germline V and J ends were trimmed by 0 bases and 5 bases, with 14 bases remaining between them. The CDR3 totals 15 residues. The CDR3 spells CASSLTGLLSHEQYF. CDR3 DNA sequence: TGTGCCAGCAGCTTAACAGGGCTACTTTCCCACGAGCAGTACTTC.

The V call is TRBV10-3, the J call TRBJ1-1, with D unclear. CDR1 is ENHRY, CDR2 SYGVKD, per germline. The V end lost 6 bases, the J end lost 1 base, and 3 bases lay between the germline ends. This CDR3 is built from 11 residues. CDR3 sequence: CAIRQNTEAFF. The CDR3, as DNA: TGTGCCATCAGACAGAACACTGAAGCTTTCTTT.

The CDR3 region is CASGAVRSQETQYF. The CDR3 DNA reads TGTGCCAGCGGGGCAGTCAGATCACAAGAGACCCAGTACTTC. The chain couples TRBV7-9 to TRBJ2-5; D might be TRBD1 (5 bases). This CDR3 has 14 residues. Germline loops: CDR1 SEHNR, CDR2 FQNEAQ (reference sequence). V lost 8 bases to trimming and J lost 2 bases, with 15 bases between them.

The chain has TRBV11-3 and TRBJ2-5; no clear D. Germline assignment: CDR1 SGHNT and CDR2 YENEEA. V was pared by 2 bases and J by 4 bases, with 8 bases between. This CDR3 is built from 13 residues. The CDR3 protein is CASSLRVSETQYF. The CDR3 region has the DNA TGTGCCAGCAGCTTAAGAGTGTCAGAGACCCAGTACTTC.

Points on this clonotype: A junction end diverges from the germline sequence, so it may reflect a read error. The gene calls are TRBV23-1 and TRBJ2-7; tentative D call: TRBD1 (5 bases). TRBV23-1 is annotated as an ORF whose role is uncertain. The CDR3 contains 15 residues. This chain's CDR3 is CAGSQSRGRAYEQYF. The CDR3 DNA follows: TGCGCCGGCAGTCAATCTCGAGGCAGGGCCTACGAGCAGTACTTC.

The gene calls are TRBV24-1 and TRBJ2-7, with unresolved D. In germline, CDR1 is KGHDR, CDR2 SFDVKD. The CDR3 length is 13 residues. V lost 4 bases, J lost 3 bases, and 9 bases lay in between. The CDR3 reads CATSEGNSYEQYF. The DNA for the CDR3 is TGTGCCACCAGTGAGGGGAACAGCTACGAGCAGTACTTC.

The CDR3, as DNA: TGTGCCAGCACCCTTAGCGGGAGGCACAATGAGCAGTTCTTC. It is translated as CASTLSGRHNEQFF. The genes are TRBV28 and TRBJ2-5; 10 positions match TRBD2. The end of the DNA is better explained by TRBJ2-1, so the J call may be wrong. There are 14 residues in the CDR3. Germline V gene lookup returns CDR1 MDHEN and CDR2 SYDVKM.